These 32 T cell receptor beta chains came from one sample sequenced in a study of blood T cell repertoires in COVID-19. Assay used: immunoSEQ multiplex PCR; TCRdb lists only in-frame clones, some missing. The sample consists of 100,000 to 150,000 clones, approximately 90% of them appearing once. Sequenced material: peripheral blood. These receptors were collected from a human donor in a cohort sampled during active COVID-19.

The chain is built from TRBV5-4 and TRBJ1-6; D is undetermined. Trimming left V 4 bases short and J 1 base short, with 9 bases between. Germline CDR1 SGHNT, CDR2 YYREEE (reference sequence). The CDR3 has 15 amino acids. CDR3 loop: CASSPQKSYNSPLHF. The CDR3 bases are TGTGCCAGCAGCCCCCAGAAATCCTATAATTCACCCCTCCACTTT.

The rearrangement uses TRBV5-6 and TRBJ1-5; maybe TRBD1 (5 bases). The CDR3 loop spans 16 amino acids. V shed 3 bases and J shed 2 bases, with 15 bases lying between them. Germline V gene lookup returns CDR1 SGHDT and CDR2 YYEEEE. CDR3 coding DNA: TGTGCCAGCAGCTCCACAGGCTGGCGGCGCAATCAGCCCCAGCATTTT. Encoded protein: CASSSTGWRRNQPQHF.

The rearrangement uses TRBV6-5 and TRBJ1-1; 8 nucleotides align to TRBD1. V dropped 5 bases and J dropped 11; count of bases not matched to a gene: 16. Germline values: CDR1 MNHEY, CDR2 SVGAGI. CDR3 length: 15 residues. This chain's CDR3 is CASSRLAGGGNQAFF. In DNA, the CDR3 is TGTGCCAGCAGTCGACTGGCAGGGGGCGGTAATCAGGCTTTCTTT.

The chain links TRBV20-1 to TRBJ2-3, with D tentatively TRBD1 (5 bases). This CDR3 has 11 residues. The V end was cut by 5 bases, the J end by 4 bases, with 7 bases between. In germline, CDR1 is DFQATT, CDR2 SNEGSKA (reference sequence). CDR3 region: CSASRADTQYF. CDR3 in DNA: TGCAGTGCTTCCAGGGCAGATACGCAGTATTTT.

CDR3 DNA sequence: TGTGCCAGCCGACAAAATGACAGGTCAAGCTACAATGAGCAGTTCTTC. Protein sequence: CASRQNDRSSYNEQFF. This chain connects TRBV21-1 to TRBJ2-1; TRBD1 is the table's D call, not checked against the DNA. TRBV21-1 is given as a pseudogene. The CDR3 runs 16 residues.

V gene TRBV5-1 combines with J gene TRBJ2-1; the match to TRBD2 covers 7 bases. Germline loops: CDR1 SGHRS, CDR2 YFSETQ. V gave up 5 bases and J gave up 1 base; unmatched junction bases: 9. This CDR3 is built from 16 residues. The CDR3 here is CASSKTGGVSYNEQFF. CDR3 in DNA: TGCGCCAGCAGTAAAACGGGAGGTGTATCCTACAATGAGCAGTTCTTC.

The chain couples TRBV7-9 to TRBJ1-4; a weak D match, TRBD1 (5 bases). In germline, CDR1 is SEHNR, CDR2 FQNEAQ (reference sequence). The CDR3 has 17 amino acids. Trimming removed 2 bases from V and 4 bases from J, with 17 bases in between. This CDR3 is CASSLPRTKRDNEKLFF. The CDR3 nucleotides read TGTGCCAGCAGCTTACCCCGGACAAAAAGAGATAATGAAAAACTGTTTTTT.

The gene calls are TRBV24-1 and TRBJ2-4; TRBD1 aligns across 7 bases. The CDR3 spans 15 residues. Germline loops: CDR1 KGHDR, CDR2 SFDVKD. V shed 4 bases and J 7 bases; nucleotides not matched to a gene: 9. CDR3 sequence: CATSDPTGTGNIQYF. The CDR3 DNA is TGTGCCACCAGTGACCCGACAGGGACGGGGAACATTCAGTACTTC.

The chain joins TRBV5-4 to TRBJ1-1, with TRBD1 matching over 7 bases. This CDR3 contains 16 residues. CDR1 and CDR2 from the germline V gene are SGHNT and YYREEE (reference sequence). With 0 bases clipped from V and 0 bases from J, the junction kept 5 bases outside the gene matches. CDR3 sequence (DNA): TGTGCCAGCAGCTTGGGAGGGGGCCGAGTGAACACTGAAGCTTTCTTT. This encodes CASSLGGGRVNTEAFF.

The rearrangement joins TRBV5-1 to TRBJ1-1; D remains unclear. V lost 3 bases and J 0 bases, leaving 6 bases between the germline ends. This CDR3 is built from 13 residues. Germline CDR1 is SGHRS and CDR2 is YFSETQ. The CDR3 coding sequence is TGCGCCAGCAGCTCCCGGGTGAACACTGAAGCTTTCTTT. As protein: CASSSRVNTEAFF.

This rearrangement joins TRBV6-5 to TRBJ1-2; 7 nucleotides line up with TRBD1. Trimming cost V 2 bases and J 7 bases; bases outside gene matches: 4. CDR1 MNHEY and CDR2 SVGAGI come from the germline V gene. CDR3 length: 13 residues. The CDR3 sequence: CASSYDRVSGYTF. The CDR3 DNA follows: TGTGCCAGCAGTTACGACAGGGTTAGTGGCTACACCTTC.

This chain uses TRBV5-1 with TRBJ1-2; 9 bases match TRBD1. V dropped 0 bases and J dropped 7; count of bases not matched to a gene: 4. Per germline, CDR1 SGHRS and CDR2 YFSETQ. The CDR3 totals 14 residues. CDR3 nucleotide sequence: TGCGCCAGCAGCTTGGAACAGGGGGCGTTTGGCTACACCTTC. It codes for CASSLEQGAFGYTF.

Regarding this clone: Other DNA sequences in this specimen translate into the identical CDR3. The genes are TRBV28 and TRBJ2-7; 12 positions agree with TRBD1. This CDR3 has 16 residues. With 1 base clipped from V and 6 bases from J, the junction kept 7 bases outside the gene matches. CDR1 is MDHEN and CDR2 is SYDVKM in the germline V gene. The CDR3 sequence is CASSLLGGTGGSEQYF. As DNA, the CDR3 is TGTGCCAGCAGTTTATTGGGGGGGACAGGGGGCAGCGAGCAGTACTTC.

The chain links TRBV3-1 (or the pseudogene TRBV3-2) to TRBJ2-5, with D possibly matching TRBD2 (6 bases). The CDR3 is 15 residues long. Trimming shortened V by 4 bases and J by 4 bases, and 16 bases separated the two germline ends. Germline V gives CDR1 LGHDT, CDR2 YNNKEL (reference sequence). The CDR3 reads CASSPSGREGETQYF. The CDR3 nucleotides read TGTGCCAGCAGCCCCTCCGGGAGAGAGGGAGAGACCCAGTACTTC.

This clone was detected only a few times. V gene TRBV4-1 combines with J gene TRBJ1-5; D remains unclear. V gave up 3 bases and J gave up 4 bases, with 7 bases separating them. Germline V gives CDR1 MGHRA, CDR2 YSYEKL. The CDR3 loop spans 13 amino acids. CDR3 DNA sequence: TGCGCCAGCAGCCAGCTAGAGAATCAGCCCCAGCATTTT. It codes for CASSQLENQPQHF.

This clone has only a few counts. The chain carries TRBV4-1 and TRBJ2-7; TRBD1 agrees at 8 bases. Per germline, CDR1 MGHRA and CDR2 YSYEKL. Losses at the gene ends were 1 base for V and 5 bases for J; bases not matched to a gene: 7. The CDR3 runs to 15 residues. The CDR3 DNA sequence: TGCGCCAGCAGCCAAGTAAGGCAGGGGGCCGACGAGCAGTACTTC. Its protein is CASSQVRQGADEQYF.

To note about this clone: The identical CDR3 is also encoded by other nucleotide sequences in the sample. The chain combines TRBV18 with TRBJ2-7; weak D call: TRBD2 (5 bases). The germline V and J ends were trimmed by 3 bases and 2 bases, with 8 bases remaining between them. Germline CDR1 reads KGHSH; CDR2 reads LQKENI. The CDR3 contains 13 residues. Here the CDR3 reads CASSPRDTYEQYF. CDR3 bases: TGTGCCAGCTCACCCCGGGATACCTACGAGCAGTACTTC.

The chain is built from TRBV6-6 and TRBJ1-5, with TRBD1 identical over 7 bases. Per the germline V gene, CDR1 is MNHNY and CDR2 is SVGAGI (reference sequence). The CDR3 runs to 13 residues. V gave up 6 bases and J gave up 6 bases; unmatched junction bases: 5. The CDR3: CASRTGESQPQHF. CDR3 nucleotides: TGTGCCAGCAGAACAGGGGAGAGTCAGCCCCAGCATTTT.

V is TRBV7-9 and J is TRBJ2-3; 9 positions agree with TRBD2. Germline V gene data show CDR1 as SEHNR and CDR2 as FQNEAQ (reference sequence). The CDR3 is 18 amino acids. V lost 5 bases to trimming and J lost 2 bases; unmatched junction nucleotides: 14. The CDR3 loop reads CASSPTSGVGRHTDTQYF. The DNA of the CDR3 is TGTGCCAGCAGCCCGACTAGCGGAGTAGGGAGGCACACAGATACGCAGTATTTT. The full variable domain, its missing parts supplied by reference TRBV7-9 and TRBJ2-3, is DTGVSQNPRHKITKRGQNVTFRCDPISEHNRLYWYRQTLGQGPEFLTYFQNEAQLEKSRLLSDRFSAERPKGSFSTLEIQRTEQGDSAMYLCASSPTSGVGRHTDTQYFGPGTRLTVL.

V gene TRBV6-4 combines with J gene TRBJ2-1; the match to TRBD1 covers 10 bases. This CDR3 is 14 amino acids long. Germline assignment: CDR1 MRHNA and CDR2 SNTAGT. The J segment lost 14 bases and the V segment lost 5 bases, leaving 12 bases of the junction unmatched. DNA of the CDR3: TGTGCCAGCAGTCCCTTGACAGGGGGCGACGAGAAGTTCTTC. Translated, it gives CASSPLTGGDEKFF.

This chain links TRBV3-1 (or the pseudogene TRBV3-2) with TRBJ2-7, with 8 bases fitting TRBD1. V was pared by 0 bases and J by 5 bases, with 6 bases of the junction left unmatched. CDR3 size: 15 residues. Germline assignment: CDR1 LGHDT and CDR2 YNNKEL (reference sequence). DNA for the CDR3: TGTGCCAGCAGCCAAGATCAAGCAGGGGGCAACGAGCAGTACTTC. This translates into CASSQDQAGGNEQYF.

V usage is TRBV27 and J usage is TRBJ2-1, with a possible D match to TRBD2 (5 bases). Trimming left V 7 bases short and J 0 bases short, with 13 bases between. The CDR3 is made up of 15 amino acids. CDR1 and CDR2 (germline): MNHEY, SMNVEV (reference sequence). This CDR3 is CASTSRRGSYNEQFF. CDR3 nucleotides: TGTGCCAGCACCTCAAGACGGGGCTCCTACAATGAGCAGTTCTTC.

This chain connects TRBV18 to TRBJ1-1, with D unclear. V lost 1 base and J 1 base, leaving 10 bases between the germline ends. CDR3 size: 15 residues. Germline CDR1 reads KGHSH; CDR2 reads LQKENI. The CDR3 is CASSPLSTENTEAFF. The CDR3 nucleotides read TGTGCCAGCTCACCACTGTCGACTGAGAACACTGAAGCTTTCTTT.

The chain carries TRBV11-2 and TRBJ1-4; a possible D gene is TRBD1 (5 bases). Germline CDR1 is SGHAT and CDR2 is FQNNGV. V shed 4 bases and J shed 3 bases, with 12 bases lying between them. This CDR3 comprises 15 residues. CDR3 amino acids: CASSSLQGSNEKLFF. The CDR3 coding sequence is TGTGCCAGCAGCTCCCTTCAGGGATCTAATGAAAAACTGTTTTTT. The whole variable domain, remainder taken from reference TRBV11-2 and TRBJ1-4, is EAGVAQSPRYKIIEKRQSVAFWCNPISGHATLYWYQQILGQGPKLLIQFQNNGVVDDSQLPKDRFSAERLKGVDSTLKIQPAKLEDSAVYLCASSSLQGSNEKLFFGSGTQLSVL.

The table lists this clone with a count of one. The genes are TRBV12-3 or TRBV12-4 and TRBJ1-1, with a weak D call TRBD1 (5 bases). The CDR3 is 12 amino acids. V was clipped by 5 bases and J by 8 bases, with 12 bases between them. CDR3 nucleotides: TGTGCCAGCAGTCCTGAAGACAGAGAAGCTTTCTTT. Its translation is CASSPEDREAFF.

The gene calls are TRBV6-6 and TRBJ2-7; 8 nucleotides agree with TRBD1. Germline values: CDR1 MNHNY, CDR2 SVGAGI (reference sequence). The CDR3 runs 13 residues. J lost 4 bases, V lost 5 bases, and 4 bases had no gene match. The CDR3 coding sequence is TGTGCCAGCAGTCTCGACAGGGGTTACGAGCAGTACTTC. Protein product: CASSLDRGYEQYF.

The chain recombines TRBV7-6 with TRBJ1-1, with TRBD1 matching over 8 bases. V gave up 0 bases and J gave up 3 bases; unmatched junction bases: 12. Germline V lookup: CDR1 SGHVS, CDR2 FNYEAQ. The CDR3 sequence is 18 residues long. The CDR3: CASSLAAGGADSYTEAFF. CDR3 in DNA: TGTGCCAGCAGCTTAGCGGCAGGGGGCGCGGATTCGTACACTGAAGCTTTCTTT.

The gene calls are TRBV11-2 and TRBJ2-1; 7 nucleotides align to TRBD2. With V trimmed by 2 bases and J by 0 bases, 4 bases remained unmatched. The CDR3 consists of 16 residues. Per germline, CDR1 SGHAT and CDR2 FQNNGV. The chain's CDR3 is CASSLTSSGSYNEQFF. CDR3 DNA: TGTGCCAGCAGCTTAACTTCTAGCGGCTCCTACAATGAGCAGTTCTTC. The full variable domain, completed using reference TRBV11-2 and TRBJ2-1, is EAGVAQSPRYKIIEKRQSVAFWCNPISGHATLYWYQQILGQGPKLLIQFQNNGVVDDSQLPKDRFSAERLKGVDSTLKIQPAKLEDSAVYLCASSLTSSGSYNEQFFGPGTRLTVL.

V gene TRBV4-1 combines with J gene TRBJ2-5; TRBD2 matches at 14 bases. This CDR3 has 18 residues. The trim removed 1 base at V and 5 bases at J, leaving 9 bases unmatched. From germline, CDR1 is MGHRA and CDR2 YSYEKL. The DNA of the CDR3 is TGCGCCAGCAGCCAAGGACTAGCGGGGGGGCCGGTATGGGAGACCCAGTACTTC. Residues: CASSQGLAGGPVWETQYF.

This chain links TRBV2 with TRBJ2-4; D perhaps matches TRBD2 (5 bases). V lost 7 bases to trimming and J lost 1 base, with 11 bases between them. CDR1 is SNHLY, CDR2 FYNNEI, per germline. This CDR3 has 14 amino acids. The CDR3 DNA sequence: TGTGCCAGCATCCTCGGGATTGCCAAAAACATTCAGTACTTC. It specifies CASILGIAKNIQYF.

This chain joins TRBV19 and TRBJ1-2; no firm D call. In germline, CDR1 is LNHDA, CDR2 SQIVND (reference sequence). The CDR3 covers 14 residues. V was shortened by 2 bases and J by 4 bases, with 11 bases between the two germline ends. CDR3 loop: CASSIPSGSYGYTF. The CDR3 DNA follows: TGTGCCAGTAGTATACCGTCGGGGTCCTATGGCTACACCTTC. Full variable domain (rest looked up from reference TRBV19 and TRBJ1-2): DGGITQSPKYLFRKEGQNVTLSCEQNLNHDAMYWYRQDPGQGLRLIYYSQIVNDFQKGDIAEGYSVSREKKESFPLTVTSAQKNPTAFYLCASSIPSGSYGYTFGSGTRLTVV.

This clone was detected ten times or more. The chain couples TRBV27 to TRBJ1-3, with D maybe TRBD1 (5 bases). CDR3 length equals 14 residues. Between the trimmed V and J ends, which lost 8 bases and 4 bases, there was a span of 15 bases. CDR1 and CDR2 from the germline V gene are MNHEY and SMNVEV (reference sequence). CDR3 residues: CASRPGQGGNTIYF. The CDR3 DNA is TGTGCCAGCCGGCCCGGGCAGGGAGGAAACACCATATATTTT.